Listed here are 6 T cell receptor beta chains from one sample, sequenced in a study of blood T cell repertoires in COVID-19. Assay: immunoSEQ multiplex PCR; the TCRdb copy retains only in-frame clones and omits some. This sample carries about 15,000 clones, 60% to 85% of them seen once, and the ten largest clones take approximately 13%. Sequencing was carried out using peripheral blood. The receptors shown here come from a man aged 55 to 70 with acute or convalescent COVID-19.

The chain links TRBV5-1 to TRBJ1-1, with TRBD1 matching over 10 bases. Germline lookup yields CDR1 SGHRS and CDR2 YFSETQ. The CDR3 totals 14 residues. V lost 4 bases and J lost 4; bases outside the gene matches: 4. This chain's CDR3 is CASSGRTGGTEAFF. CDR3 DNA: TGCGCCAGCAGCGGGAGGACAGGGGGCACTGAAGCTTTCTTT.

In this sample, this clone turned up once. The V call is TRBV6-5, the J call TRBJ1-4; unclear D gene. V was cut by 6 bases and J by 4 bases, with 15 bases left in between. The length of the CDR3 is 15 residues. Germline CDR1 MNHEY, CDR2 SVGAGI. The CDR3, as DNA: TGTGCCAGCAGCCGACACCTTCTCGGTAATGAAAAACTGTTTTTT. Protein: CASSRHLLGNEKLFF.

The gene calls are TRBV27 and TRBJ1-1, with TRBD1 matching over 8 bases. The CDR3 covers 13 residues. Germline V gene data show CDR1 as MNHEY and CDR2 as SMNVEV (reference sequence). With 5 bases clipped from V and 6 bases from J, the junction kept 5 bases outside the gene matches. The CDR3 DNA sequence: TGTGCCAGCAGTCCGACGACAGGGGCTGAAGCTTTCTTT. Translation gives CASSPTTGAEAFF.

This rearrangement joins TRBV5-6 to TRBJ2-7, with D possibly TRBD1 on 5 matching bases. With 1 base removed from V and 2 bases from J, the gap between germline ends came to 13 bases. Germline V gene data show CDR1 as SGHDT and CDR2 as YYEEEE. The CDR3 spans 15 residues. This CDR3 reads CASSLSDIPTYEQYF. DNA for the CDR3: TGTGCCAGCAGCTTGTCGGACATACCCACCTACGAGCAGTACTTC.

The genes are TRBV4-3 and TRBJ2-7; TRBD2 might be the D (6 bases). Trimming took off 0 bases at V and 4 bases at J, with 13 bases between the two ends. The CDR3 loop spans 15 amino acids. Germline V gene sequence: CDR1 LGHNA, CDR2 YSLEER. The CDR3 bases are TGCGCCAGCAGCCAAGAGAGGGTCGCGGGGTACGAGCAGTACTTC. Protein sequence: CASSQERVAGYEQYF.

This chain links TRBV29-1 with TRBJ1-6; D remains unclear. CDR1 is SQVTM and CDR2 is ANQGSEA in the germline V gene. This CDR3 is 13 amino acids long. Trimming left V 3 bases short and J 10 bases short, with 13 bases between. CDR3 coding DNA: TGCAGCGTTGATTCACGTAGCAAGTCACCCCTCCACTTT. Encoded protein: CSVDSRSKSPLHF.